One sample yielded the 31 T cell receptor beta chains listed below, sequenced in a study of CD8 T cells in ankylosing spondylitis. Study-level results: There was a TCR beta motif, made of several highly homologous variants, that appeared characteristic of ankylosing spondylitis blood.

TCRdb independently ran MiXCR on the 5' RACE reads; one entry per CDR3 protein. The repertoire has approximately 440,000 distinct CDR3 sequences, approximately 17% of them found once; the top ten carry just over 1%. These receptors have no known antigen. Sequencing was performed on blood, either unsorted or a sorted T cell fraction (not recorded which). Receptors originate from a male donor with ankylosing spondylitis.

The chain links TRBV30 to TRBJ1-1; 9 bases agree with TRBD1. The germline V gene encodes CDR1 GTSNPN and CDR2 SVGIG (reference sequence). J gave up 4 bases and V 0 bases, and 3 bases lay outside the gene matches. The CDR3 is made up of 14 amino acids. CDR3 loop: CAWSVRDRVTEAFF. The DNA for the CDR3 is TGTGCCTGGAGTGTAAGGGACAGGGTCACTGAAGCTTTCTTT.

This chain connects TRBV6-1 to TRBJ2-6, with D possibly called TRBD1 or TRBD2 (6 bases each). Germline-derived CDR1 and CDR2 are MNHNS and SASEGT. Trimming left V 5 bases short and J 1 base short, with 9 bases between. This CDR3 spans 15 amino acids. The CDR3 loop reads CASSKGGSGANVLTF. The CDR3 DNA is TGTGCCAGCAGTAAAGGGGGGTCTGGGGCCAACGTCCTGACTTTC.

This clonotype was picked up a small number of times. The chain has TRBV9 and TRBJ1-5; D gene uncertain. In germline, CDR1 is SGDLS, CDR2 YYNGEE. The CDR3 is 15 amino acids. Trimming cost V 4 bases and J 3 bases, with 14 bases left between them. The CDR3 sequence: CASSLTESNNQPQHF. In DNA, the CDR3 is TGTGCCAGCAGCCTTACAGAATCTAACAATCAGCCCCAGCATTTT.

The rearrangement joins TRBV12-3 or TRBV12-4 to TRBJ2-7; D might be TRBD1 (6 bases). V was clipped by 6 bases and J by 0 bases, with 15 bases between them. The CDR3 is made up of 15 amino acids. The DNA of the CDR3 is TGTGCCAGCAGGGATGGACAGCGGTACTCCTACGAGCAGTACTTC. Amino acids: CASRDGQRYSYEQYF.

The gene calls are TRBV5-5 and TRBJ2-1; TRBD2 aligns across 9 bases. V dropped 3 bases and J dropped 4; count of bases not matched to a gene: 8. CDR3 length: 16 residues. The germline V gene encodes CDR1 SGHKS and CDR2 YYEKEE (reference sequence). CDR3 loop: CASSWGGTSRYNEQFF. CDR3 DNA: TGTGCCAGCAGCTGGGGCGGGACTAGCAGATACAATGAGCAGTTCTTC.

The chain employs TRBV7-2 and TRBJ2-1, with TRBD1 identical over 8 bases. Germline CDR1 SGHTA, CDR2 FQGNSA. The J segment lost 3 bases and the V segment lost 6 bases, leaving 7 bases of the junction unmatched. CDR3 length: 15 residues. Written as DNA, the CDR3 is TGTGCCAGCAGTGAGTCGGGACAGGTCTACAATGAGCAGTTCTTC. Translating gives CASSESGQVYNEQFF.

V is TRBV7-2 and J is TRBJ2-5, with D hard to call. The CDR3 sequence is 13 residues long. The germline gives CDR1 SGHTA, CDR2 FQGNSA. The ends were cut back, 2 bases at V and 3 bases at J, with 7 bases in the middle. The CDR3 nucleotides are TGTGCCAGCAGCTTACGTAGAAAAGAGACCCAGTACTTC. It codes for CASSLRRKETQYF.

The chain combines TRBV6-5 with TRBJ2-7; possible D gene TRBD2, 5 bases. Between the trimmed V and J ends, which lost 3 bases and 5 bases, there was a span of 20 bases. Germline CDR1 MNHEY, CDR2 SVGAGI. This CDR3 has 16 amino acids. The CDR3 DNA reads TGTGCCAGCAGTTATGAACGAGGGCTCTCGGGGAACGAGCAGTACTTC. It translates to CASSYERGLSGNEQYF.

This chain uses TRBV28 with TRBJ2-1, with 14 positions matching TRBD2. Per germline, CDR1 MDHEN and CDR2 SYDVKM. V was pared by 4 bases and J by 6 bases, with 5 bases of the junction left unmatched. The CDR3 is 16 residues long. The DNA for the CDR3 is TGTGCCAGCAGTTACCCGGGACTAGCGGGAGCCAATGAGCAGTTCTTC. Its translation is CASSYPGLAGANEQFF.

This chain connects TRBV5-1 to TRBJ2-7, with 8 bases that match TRBD2. Germline CDR1 and CDR2: SGHRS and YFSETQ. The CDR3 is 14 amino acids. Losses at the gene ends were 2 bases for V and 2 bases for J; bases not matched to a gene: 3. DNA of the CDR3: TGCGCCAGCAGCTTAACTAGCGGACCCTACGAGCAGTACTTC. Amino acid sequence: CASSLTSGPYEQYF.

A few counts support this clonotype. The chain links TRBV5-1 to TRBJ2-1; possible D gene TRBD2, 6 bases. The CDR3 length is 14 residues. The germline V gene encodes CDR1 SGHRS and CDR2 YFSETQ. V dropped 0 bases and J dropped 8 bases, with 12 bases sitting between them. The DNA for the CDR3 is TGCGCCAGCAGCTTGGGAACTAGCCCCGATGAGCAGTTCTTC. It codes for CASSLGTSPDEQFF.

This clonotype has a count of ten or more. This chain joins TRBV6-1 and TRBJ2-1; 9 nucleotides align to TRBD1. The junction had 9 bases not matched to a gene; V was cut back by 6 bases and J by 6 bases. The CDR3 extends over 15 amino acids. Germline CDR1 MNHNS, CDR2 SASEGT. The CDR3 DNA is TGTGCCAGCAGGGTAAAAGGGACAGGGATCAATGAGCAGTTCTTC. Amino acid sequence: CASRVKGTGINEQFF.

This clonotype has just a few counts. The rearrangement links TRBV6-5 to TRBJ1-2; the D is unclear. V was pared by 0 bases and J by 1 base, with 6 bases between. CDR1 MNHEY and CDR2 SVGAGI come from the germline V gene. This CDR3 comprises 14 residues. CDR3 sequence reads: CASSYSRVNYGYTF. CDR3 nucleotides: TGTGCCAGCAGTTACTCGAGGGTTAACTATGGCTACACCTTC.

This clonotype has only a few counts. The chain joins TRBV6-1 to TRBJ2-3, with D unclear. In germline, CDR1 is MNHNS, CDR2 SASEGT. V was trimmed by 6 bases and J by 4 bases, leaving 11 bases between them. This CDR3 comprises 13 residues. The CDR3 DNA follows: TGTGCCAGCAGCCCAGCTTCTTCAGATACGCAGTATTTT. It encodes CASSPASSDTQYF.

V and J are TRBV20-1 and TRBJ2-7; weak D call: TRBD2 (5 bases). Per the germline V gene, CDR1 is DFQATT and CDR2 is SNEGSKA (reference sequence). The CDR3 spans 14 residues. With 2 bases removed from V and 5 bases from J, the gap between germline ends came to 16 bases. This CDR3 reads CSARKLVVSNEQYF. The CDR3 DNA is TGCAGTGCTAGAAAACTAGTTGTAAGTAACGAGCAGTACTTC.

Written as DNA, the CDR3 is TGCGCCAGCAGCTTGGGAGTTCCCAATCAGCCCCAGCATTTT. Translating gives CASSLGVPNQPQHF. The chain recombines TRBV5-1 with TRBJ1-5, with D hard to call. The CDR3 sequence is 14 residues long. CDR1 is SGHRS, CDR2 YFSETQ, per germline. With 0 bases removed from V and 3 bases from J, the gap between germline ends came to 7 bases.

The rearrangement links TRBV5-1 to TRBJ2-1, with 11 bases matching TRBD2. J lost 7 bases, V lost 2 bases, and 5 bases had no gene match. This CDR3 spans 15 amino acids. CDR1 is SGHRS and CDR2 is YFSETQ in the germline V gene. The CDR3 DNA sequence: TGCGCCAGCAGCTTTCTAGCGGGAGGCGCAAATGAGCAGTTCTTC. Amino acid sequence: CASSFLAGGANEQFF.

The table lists this clonotype with a few counts. V gene TRBV4-3 combines with J gene TRBJ1-2; D remains ambiguous. CDR1 is LGHNA and CDR2 is YSLEER in the germline V gene. V was pared by 0 bases and J by 4 bases, with 9 bases between. This CDR3 has 14 residues. The CDR3 protein is CASSQEAWSYGYTF. The CDR3 DNA follows: TGCGCCAGCAGCCAAGAGGCGTGGAGCTATGGCTACACCTTC.

The CDR3 sequence: CASSYREFSYNEQFF. The CDR3 nucleotides read TGTGCCAGCAGTTACCGGGAGTTCTCCTACAATGAGCAGTTCTTC. The J gene is TRBJ2-1, the V gene TRBV6-7, with D possibly TRBD2 on 6 matching bases. TRBV6-7 is identified as an open reading frame with a role that is uncertain. The CDR3 spans 15 residues. Trimming pared 2 bases from V and 0 bases from J, leaving 8 bases between.

In this sample, this clonotype turned up a few times. The chain joins TRBV5-1 to TRBJ1-2, with 9 bases that match TRBD1. Germline lookup yields CDR1 SGHRS and CDR2 YFSETQ. CDR3 size: 15 residues. The V and J ends lost 4 bases and 4 bases, in that order; junction bases with no gene match: 8. The CDR3 loop is CASSPGGTGSYGYTF. The DNA of the CDR3 is TGCGCCAGCAGCCCCGGGGGGACAGGGAGCTATGGCTACACCTTC. Full variable domain (missing parts from reference TRBV5-1 and TRBJ1-2): KAGVTQTPRYLIKTRGQQVTLSCSPISGHRSVSWYQQTPGQGLQFLFEYFSETQRNKGNFPGRFSGRQFSNSRSEMNVSTLELGDSALYLCASSPGGTGSYGYTFGSGTRLTVV.

This clonotype was detected a few times. CDR3 loop: CSAPGQSFDRSGNTIYF. The CDR3 bases are TGCAGTGCTCCGGGACAGAGTTTCGATCGCTCTGGAAACACCATATATTTT. The chain joins TRBV20-1 to TRBJ1-3; 7 bases match TRBD1. V trimming: 5 bases; J trimming: 0 bases; junction bases outside the gene matches: 13. Germline CDR1 is DFQATT and CDR2 is SNEGSKA (reference sequence). CDR3 length: 17 amino acids.

This clonotype has at least ten counts. V is TRBV6-5 and J is TRBJ1-2; 10 bases agree with TRBD1. The ends lost 4 bases at V and 7 bases at J; junction bases unmatched: 6. The germline V gene encodes CDR1 MNHEY and CDR2 SVGAGI. The length of the CDR3 is 14 residues. The CDR3 loop is CASSFAGTGVGYTF. DNA of the CDR3: TGTGCCAGCAGTTTCGCAGGGACAGGGGTTGGCTACACCTTC.

This clonotype was seen a few times. CDR3 sequence reads: CASSQTSGISSYNEQFF. CDR3 nucleotide sequence: TGCGCCAGCAGCCAAACTAGCGGGATCAGCTCCTACAATGAGCAGTTCTTC. The gene calls are TRBV4-1 and TRBJ2-1, with 10 bases lining up with TRBD2. The CDR3 is 17 amino acids. Germline-derived CDR1 and CDR2 are MGHRA and YSYEKL. The ends lost 2 bases at V and 0 bases at J; junction bases unmatched: 4.

The J gene is TRBJ2-7, the V gene TRBV7-9; the match to TRBD2 covers 9 bases. CDR3 length: 15 amino acids. Germline CDR1 SEHNR, CDR2 FQNEAQ (reference sequence). Losses at the gene ends were 2 bases for V and 4 bases for J; bases not matched to a gene: 6. The CDR3 nucleotides read TGTGCCAGCAGCTTACCGACTAGCGGAGATTACGAGCAGTACTTC. It codes for CASSLPTSGDYEQYF.

The table lists this clonotype with a few counts. The chain joins TRBV19 to TRBJ2-7; 8 nucleotides match TRBD1. The CDR3 spans 16 residues. V dropped 7 bases and J dropped 4; count of bases not matched to a gene: 15. Germline V CDR1 and CDR2: LNHDA, SQIVND (reference sequence). CDR3 nucleotides: TGTGCCAGTAAATCCTCGGGGACAGGTACTTTATACGAGCAGTACTTC. Translated: CASKSSGTGTLYEQYF.

V usage is TRBV7-2 and J usage is TRBJ1-2; TRBD1 is a possible D gene (6 bases). Germline V gene sequence: CDR1 SGHTA, CDR2 FQGNSA. Trimming left V 2 bases short and J 6 bases short, with 16 bases between. CDR3 length equals 15 residues. CDR3 residues: CASSLKLRGAHGYTF. The CDR3 DNA is TGTGCCAGCAGCTTAAAGTTGCGGGGGGCCCATGGCTACACCTTC.

This clonotype occurred many times. The rearrangement uses TRBV5-1 and TRBJ2-1; tentatively, D is TRBD2 (5 bases). The V end was cut by 3 bases, the J end by 3 bases, with 10 bases between. CDR3 length: 14 residues. Looked up from germline, CDR1 is SGHRS and CDR2 is YFSETQ. The DNA for the CDR3 is TGCGCCAGCAGCTCTGACACTAGCTACAATGAGCAGTTCTTC. Its translation: CASSSDTSYNEQFF.

The sample holds a few counts of this clonotype. The V call is TRBV10-3, the J call TRBJ2-5; 7 nucleotides align to TRBD1. The CDR3 consists of 14 residues. Germline-derived CDR1 and CDR2 are ENHRY and SYGVKD. V shed 9 bases and J 5 bases; nucleotides not matched to a gene: 12. In nucleotides, the CDR3 is TGTGCCATGCGCAGCGCCCAGGGGGAGGAGACCCAGTACTTC. Its protein product is CAMRSAQGEETQYF.

This clonotype was counted only a few times. V is TRBV24-1 and J is TRBJ2-1; 10 bases are shared with TRBD2. The CDR3 consists of 17 residues. Germline V CDR1 and CDR2: KGHDR, SFDVKD. With V trimmed by 4 bases and J by 3 bases, 8 bases remained unmatched. This CDR3 is CATSEASGTSVYNEQFF. The CDR3 DNA reads as TGTGCCACCAGTGAGGCTTCCGGGACTAGCGTCTACAATGAGCAGTTCTTC.

The chain has TRBV2 and TRBJ2-5; TRBD1 agrees at 7 bases. The CDR3 sequence is 14 residues long. Unmatched junction bases numbered 9, after V lost 6 bases and J lost 5 bases. Per the germline V gene, CDR1 is SNHLY and CDR2 is FYNNEI. The CDR3 DNA is TGTGCCAGCAGGACACAGGGGCGGCAGGAGACCCAGTACTTC. Its protein is CASRTQGRQETQYF.

The chain couples TRBV5-1 to TRBJ1-2; TRBD1 matches 8 bases. The J segment lost 8 bases and the V segment lost 1 base, leaving 4 bases of the junction unmatched. Germline V CDR1 and CDR2: SGHRS, YFSETQ. This CDR3 spans 13 amino acids. CDR3 region: CASSLRDRRGYTF. The CDR3 DNA is TGCGCCAGCAGCTTGCGGGACAGGAGGGGCTACACCTTC.